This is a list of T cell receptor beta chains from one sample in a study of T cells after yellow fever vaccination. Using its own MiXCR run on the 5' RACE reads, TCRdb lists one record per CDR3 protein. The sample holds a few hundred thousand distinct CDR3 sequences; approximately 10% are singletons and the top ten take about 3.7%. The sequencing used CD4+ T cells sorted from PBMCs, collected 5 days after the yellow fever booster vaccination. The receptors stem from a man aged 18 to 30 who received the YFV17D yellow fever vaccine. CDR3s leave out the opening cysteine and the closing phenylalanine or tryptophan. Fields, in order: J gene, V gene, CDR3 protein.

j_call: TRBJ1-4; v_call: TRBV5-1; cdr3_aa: ASTGTDNEKLF
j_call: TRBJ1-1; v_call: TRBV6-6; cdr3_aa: ASSYTLGETEAF
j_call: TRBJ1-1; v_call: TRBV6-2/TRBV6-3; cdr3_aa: ASSYSARTHTEAF
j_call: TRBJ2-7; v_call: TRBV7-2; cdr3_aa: ASSLSGTGGYEQY
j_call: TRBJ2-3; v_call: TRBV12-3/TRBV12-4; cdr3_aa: ASNLVAGGGDTQY
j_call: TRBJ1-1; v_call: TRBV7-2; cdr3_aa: ASSLGDRAGAF
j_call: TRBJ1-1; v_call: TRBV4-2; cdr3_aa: ASSQDRENTEAF
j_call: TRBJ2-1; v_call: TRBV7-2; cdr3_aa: ASSRDSGEQF
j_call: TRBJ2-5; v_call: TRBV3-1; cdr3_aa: ASSPLAATLQETQY
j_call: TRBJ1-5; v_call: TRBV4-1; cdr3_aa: ASSPTGTGTNQPQH
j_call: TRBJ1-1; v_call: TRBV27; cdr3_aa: ASSWNKNTEAF
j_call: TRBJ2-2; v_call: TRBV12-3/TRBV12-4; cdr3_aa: ASRYRGYFTGELF
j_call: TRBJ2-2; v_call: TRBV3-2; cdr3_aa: ASSPWGEGELF
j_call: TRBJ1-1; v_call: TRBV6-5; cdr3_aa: ASSWTNQNTEAF
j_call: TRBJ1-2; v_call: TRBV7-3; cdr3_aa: ASSLDENYGYT
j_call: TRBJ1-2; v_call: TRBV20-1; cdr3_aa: SETDRFDYGYT
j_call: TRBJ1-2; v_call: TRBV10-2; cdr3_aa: ASSGRDGDYGYT
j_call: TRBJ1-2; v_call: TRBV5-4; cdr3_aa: ASSLDRPNYGYT
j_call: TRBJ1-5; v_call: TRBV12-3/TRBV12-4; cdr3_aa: ASSPRRIQQPQH
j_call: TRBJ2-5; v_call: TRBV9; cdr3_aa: ASSVMAGYQETQY
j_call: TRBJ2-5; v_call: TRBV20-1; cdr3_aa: SARAQETQY
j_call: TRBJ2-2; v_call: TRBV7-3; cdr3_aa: ASSPSRRTGELF
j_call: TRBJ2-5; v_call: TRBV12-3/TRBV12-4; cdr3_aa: ASSSTSGDQETQY
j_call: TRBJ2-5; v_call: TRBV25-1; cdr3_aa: ASSEFPGGRETQY
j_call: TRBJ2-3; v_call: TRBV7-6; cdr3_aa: ASSAYGTGVADTQY
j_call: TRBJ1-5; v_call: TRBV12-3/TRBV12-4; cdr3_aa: ASSPTRDRVGGSSNQPQH
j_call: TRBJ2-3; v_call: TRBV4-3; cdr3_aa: ASSQVGTSGTDTQY
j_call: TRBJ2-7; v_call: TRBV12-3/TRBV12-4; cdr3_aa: ASSLVRANSYEQY
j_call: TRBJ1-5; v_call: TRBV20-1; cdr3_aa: SAWDRGNQPQH
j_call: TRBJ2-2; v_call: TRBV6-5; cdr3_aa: ASSYEEGNTGELF
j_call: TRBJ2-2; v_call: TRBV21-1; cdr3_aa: ASSTRTGGHTGELF
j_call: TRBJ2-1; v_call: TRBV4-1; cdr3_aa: ASSQEGDSYNEQF
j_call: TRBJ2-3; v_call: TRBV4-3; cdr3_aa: ASSQEPGQGDTQY
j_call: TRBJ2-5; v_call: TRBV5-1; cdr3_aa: ASSSGTSVQETQY
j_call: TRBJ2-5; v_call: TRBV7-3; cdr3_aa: ASSPQGSQETQY
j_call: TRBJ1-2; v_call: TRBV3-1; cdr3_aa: ASSQDLNYGYT
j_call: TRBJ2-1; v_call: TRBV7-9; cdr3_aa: ATERLASYNEQF
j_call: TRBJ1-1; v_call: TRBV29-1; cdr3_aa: SARGTQNTEAF
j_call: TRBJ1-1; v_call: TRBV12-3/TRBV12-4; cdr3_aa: ASSLNAGNTGAF
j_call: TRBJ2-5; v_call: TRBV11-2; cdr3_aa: ASSLGVAGVQETQY